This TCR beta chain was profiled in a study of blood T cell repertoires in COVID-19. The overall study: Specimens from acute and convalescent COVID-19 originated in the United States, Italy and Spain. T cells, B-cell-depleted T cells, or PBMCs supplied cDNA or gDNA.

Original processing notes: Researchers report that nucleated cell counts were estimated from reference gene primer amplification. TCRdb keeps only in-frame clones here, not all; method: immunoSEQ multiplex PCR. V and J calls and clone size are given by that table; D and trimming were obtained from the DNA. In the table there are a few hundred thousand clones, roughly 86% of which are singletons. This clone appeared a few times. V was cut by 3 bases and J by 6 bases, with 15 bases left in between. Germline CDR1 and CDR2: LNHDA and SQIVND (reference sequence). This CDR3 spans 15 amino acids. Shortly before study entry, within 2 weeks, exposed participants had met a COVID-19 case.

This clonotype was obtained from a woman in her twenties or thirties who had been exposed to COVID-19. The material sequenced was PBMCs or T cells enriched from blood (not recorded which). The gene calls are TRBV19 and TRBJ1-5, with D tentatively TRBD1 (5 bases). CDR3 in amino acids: CASSMVGLTGQPQHF. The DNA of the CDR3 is TGTGCCAGTAGTATGGTGGGACTTACGGGTCAGCCCCAGCATTTT.